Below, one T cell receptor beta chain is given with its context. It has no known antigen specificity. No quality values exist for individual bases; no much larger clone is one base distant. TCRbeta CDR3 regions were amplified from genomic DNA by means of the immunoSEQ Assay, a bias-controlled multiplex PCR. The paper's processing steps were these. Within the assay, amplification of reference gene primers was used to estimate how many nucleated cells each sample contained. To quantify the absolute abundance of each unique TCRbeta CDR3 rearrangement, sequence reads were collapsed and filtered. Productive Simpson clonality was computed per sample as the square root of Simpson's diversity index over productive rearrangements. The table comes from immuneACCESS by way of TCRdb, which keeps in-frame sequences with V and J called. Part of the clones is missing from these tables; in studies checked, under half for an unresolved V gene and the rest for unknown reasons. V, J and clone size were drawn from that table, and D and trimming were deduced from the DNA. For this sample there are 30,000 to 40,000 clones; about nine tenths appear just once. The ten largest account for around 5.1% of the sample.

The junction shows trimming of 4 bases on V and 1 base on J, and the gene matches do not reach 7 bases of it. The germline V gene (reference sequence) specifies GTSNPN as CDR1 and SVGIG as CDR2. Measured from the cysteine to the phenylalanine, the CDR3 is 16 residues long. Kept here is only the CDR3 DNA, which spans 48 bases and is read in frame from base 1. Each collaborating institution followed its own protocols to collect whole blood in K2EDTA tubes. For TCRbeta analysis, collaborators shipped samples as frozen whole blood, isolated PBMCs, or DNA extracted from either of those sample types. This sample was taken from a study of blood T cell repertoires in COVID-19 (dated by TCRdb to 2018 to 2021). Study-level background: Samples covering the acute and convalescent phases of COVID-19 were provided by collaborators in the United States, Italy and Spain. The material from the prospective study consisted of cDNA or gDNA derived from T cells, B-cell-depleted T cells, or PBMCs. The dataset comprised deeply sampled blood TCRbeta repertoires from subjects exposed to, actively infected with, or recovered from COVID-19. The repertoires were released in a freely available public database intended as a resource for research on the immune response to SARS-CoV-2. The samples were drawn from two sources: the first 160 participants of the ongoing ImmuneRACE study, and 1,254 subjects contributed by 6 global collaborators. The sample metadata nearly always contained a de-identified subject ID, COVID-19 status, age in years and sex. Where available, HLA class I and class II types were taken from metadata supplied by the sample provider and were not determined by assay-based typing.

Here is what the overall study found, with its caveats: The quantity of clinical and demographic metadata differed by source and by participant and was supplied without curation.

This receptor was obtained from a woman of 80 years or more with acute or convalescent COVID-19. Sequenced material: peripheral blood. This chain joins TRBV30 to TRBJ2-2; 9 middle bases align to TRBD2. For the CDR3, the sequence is CAWKSKRGENTGELFF. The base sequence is TGTGCCTGGAAGTCAAAGCGGGGGGAGAACACCGGGGAGCTGTTTTTT.